The 28 T cell receptor beta chains below come from one sample, sequenced in a study of shared clonotypes between healthy human individuals. Sequenced by immunoSEQ multiplex PCR; TCRdb stores in-frame clones only, minus some. The table records around 690,000 clones, about 90% of them present only once. Input material: memory CD8+ T cells from PBMCs. Specified subset: CD45RO+ cells pooled with CCR7-negative TemRA cells. The receptors were gathered from a man between 18 and 35 years old in good health. Some clones in this sample may be carry-over from other donors' samples.

This clone was seen once. This chain joins TRBV4-2 and TRBJ1-2; TRBD1 agrees at 10 bases. The germline CDR1 and CDR2 sequences are LGHNA and YNFKEQ. CDR3 size: 13 residues. The V and J ends lost 3 bases and 5 bases, in that order; junction bases with no gene match: 0. This chain's CDR3 is CASSQGQGYGYTF. Here the CDR3 DNA reads TGTGCCAGCAGCCAGGGACAGGGGTATGGCTACACCTTC.

The rearrangement uses TRBV28 and TRBJ2-7, with 12 positions matching TRBD2. With V trimmed by 5 bases and J by 5 bases, 10 bases remained unmatched. The germline CDR1 and CDR2 sequences are MDHEN and SYDVKM. CDR3 size: 16 residues. The CDR3 loop reads CASSLVASGRVHEQYF. In DNA form, the CDR3 reads TGTGCCAGCAGTCTCGTTGCTAGCGGGAGGGTCCACGAGCAGTACTTC.

This chain joins TRBV4-1 and TRBJ2-7, with 13 bases lining up with TRBD2. CDR1 is MGHRA and CDR2 is YSYEKL in the germline V gene. The CDR3 contains 16 residues. Germline trimming cut 6 bases from V and 7 bases from J; bases unmatched to any gene: 12. The CDR3 sequence: CASRRRTSGSLDEQYF. In nucleotides, the CDR3 is TGCGCCAGCAGACGACGGACTAGCGGGAGTCTGGATGAGCAGTACTTC.

V gene TRBV5-6 combines with J gene TRBJ1-1; possibly TRBD1 for D (6 bases). Germline CDR1 SGHDT, CDR2 YYEEEE. This CDR3 is 13 amino acids long. Trimming stripped 6 bases from V and 10 bases from J, with 19 bases between. The CDR3 DNA follows: TGTGCCAGCAATAAGGGCGGGGGGCGAGGAGCTTTCTTT. Its protein product is CASNKGGGRGAFF.

CDR3 protein: CASSLLTGYGYTF. The CDR3 DNA is TGTGCCAGCAGTTTACTGACAGGGTATGGCTACACCTTC. The chain has TRBV28 and TRBJ1-2; 7 positions match TRBD1. The CDR3 consists of 13 residues. The germline V gene has CDR1 MDHEN and CDR2 SYDVKM. V gave up 2 bases and J gave up 5 bases; unmatched junction bases: 2.

J is TRBJ2-1 and V is TRBV27; perhaps TRBD2 as D (6 bases). The CDR3 length is 15 residues. Trimming took 5 bases from V and 11 from J, leaving 22 bases between them. Germline CDR1 is MNHEY and CDR2 is SMNVEV (reference sequence). The CDR3 protein is CASSRILDYKIQQFF. The CDR3, as DNA: TGTGCCAGCAGTAGGATTCTGGACTATAAGATACAGCAGTTCTTC.

This clone occurred a few times. The rearrangement uses TRBV6-4 and TRBJ2-1, with TRBD2 matching over 11 bases. The CDR3 consists of 17 residues. Germline V gene data show CDR1 as MRHNA and CDR2 as SNTAGT. The ends lost 5 bases at V and 3 bases at J; junction bases unmatched: 9. This CDR3 reads CASSLIAGGPGYNEQFF. As DNA, the CDR3 is TGTGCCAGCAGTTTAATAGCGGGAGGGCCAGGCTACAATGAGCAGTTCTTC.

This rearrangement joins TRBV11-2 to TRBJ2-7; 10 positions match TRBD2. The V gene's germline CDR1 is SGHAT and CDR2 FQNNGV. The CDR3 loop spans 16 amino acids. V was clipped by 3 bases and J by 2 bases; unmatched bases: 7. The CDR3 loop is CASSLLSGRTPYEQYF. For the CDR3, the DNA is TGTGCCAGCAGCTTGCTTAGCGGGAGGACTCCCTACGAGCAGTACTTC.

V gene TRBV6-5 combines with J gene TRBJ1-3; maybe TRBD1 (5 bases). Trimming removed 0 bases at V and 6 bases at J, with 12 bases between. CDR1 and CDR2 from the germline V gene are MNHEY and SVGAGI. This CDR3 comprises 15 residues. In nucleotides, the CDR3 is TGTGCCAGCAGTTACTCGTCAGGGTTGCAAAACACCATATATTTT. Translating gives CASSYSSGLQNTIYF.

This chain uses TRBV7-9 with TRBJ2-2; D unclear. Germline V gives CDR1 SEHNR, CDR2 FQNEAQ (reference sequence). This CDR3 region has 12 residues. V gave up 5 bases and J gave up 7 bases, with 8 bases separating them. In DNA, the CDR3 is TGTGCCAGCAGCGCAATCTTCGGGGAGCTGTTTTTT. Translation gives CASSAIFGELFF.

The chain has TRBV7-8 and TRBJ2-7; D call uncertain. This CDR3 contains 14 residues. Trimming cost V 5 bases and J 7 bases, with 18 bases left between them. Germline V lookup: CDR1 SGHVS, CDR2 FQNEAQ. The CDR3 reads CASSPDKGRREQYF. As DNA, the CDR3 is TGTGCCAGCAGCCCAGATAAGGGCCGGCGGGAGCAGTACTTC.

The V call is TRBV4-3, the J call TRBJ2-3; possibly TRBD2 for D (5 bases). Germline V CDR1 and CDR2: LGHNA, YSLEER. The CDR3 spans 15 residues. Trimming cost V 0 bases and J 4 bases, with 11 bases left between them. The CDR3 spells CASSQDEAESDTQYF. As DNA, the CDR3 is TGCGCCAGCAGCCAAGATGAAGCGGAGTCAGATACGCAGTATTTT.

This chain uses TRBV6-1 with TRBJ1-3; possibly TRBD1 for D (5 bases). This CDR3 has 18 amino acids. V lost 1 base and J lost 2, with 18 bases in between. Germline lookup yields CDR1 MNHNS and CDR2 SASEGT. The CDR3 loop reads CASSEVGVTVWPGNTIYF. In nucleotides, the CDR3 is TGTGCCAGCAGTGAAGTAGGCGTGACAGTTTGGCCTGGAAACACCATATATTTT.

In this sample, this clone turned up many times. The genes are TRBV11-1 and TRBJ2-5, with 7 bases lining up with TRBD2. The J call may not be correct, given that the DNA end is closer to TRBJ2-7. The CDR3 runs 17 residues. Germline CDR1 is SGHAT and CDR2 is FQDESV (reference sequence). The CDR3 reads CASSGSTTSDSSYEQYF. The CDR3 DNA is TGTGCCAGCAGCGGATCGACAACTAGCGATAGCTCCTACGAGCAGTACTTC.

The chain uses TRBV5-4 and TRBJ2-3, with D uncertain. V dropped 0 bases and J dropped 4 bases, with 15 bases sitting between them. This CDR3 contains 16 residues. Germline values: CDR1 SGHNT, CDR2 YYREEE (reference sequence). CDR3 protein: CASSLEGWVVPDTQYF. The CDR3 DNA reads TGTGCCAGCAGCTTGGAGGGATGGGTGGTCCCAGATACGCAGTATTTT. Combining the CDR3 with reference TRBV5-4 and TRBJ2-3 gives the whole variable domain ETGVTQSPTHLIKTRGQQVTLRCSSQSGHNTVSWYQQALGQGPQFIFQYYREEENGRGNFPPRFSGLQFPNYSSELNVNALELDDSALYLCASSLEGWVVPDTQYFGPGTRLTVL.

The rearrangement joins TRBV4-3 to TRBJ1-1, with D possibly matching TRBD1 (6 bases). Trimming took 0 bases from V and 0 from J, leaving 14 bases between them. The CDR3 is made up of 17 amino acids. Germline CDR1 is LGHNA and CDR2 is YSLEER. The CDR3 bases are TGCGCCAGCAGCCAAGATTTCGGGGGGCGAGTGAACACTGAAGCTTTCTTT. It specifies CASSQDFGGRVNTEAFF.

As for this clone: A much larger clonotype is one base distant, so this may be a read error. The genes are TRBV6-6 and TRBJ1-2; TRBD1 might be the D (5 bases). CDR1 and CDR2 (germline): MNHNY, SVGAGI (reference sequence). Trimming cost V 5 bases and J 5 bases, with 6 bases left between them. CDR3 length: 11 residues. CDR3 in amino acids: CASSDSYGYTF. CDR3 DNA sequence: TGTGCCAGCAGTGACAGTTATGGCTACACCTTC.

V is TRBV10-3 and J is TRBJ2-7, with 7 bases that match TRBD1. Unmatched junction bases numbered 15, after V lost 3 bases and J lost 7 bases. The CDR3 is 16 amino acids. Germline values: CDR1 ENHRY, CDR2 SYGVKD. This CDR3 is CAISDINRGGSEEQYF. In DNA form, the CDR3 reads TGTGCCATCAGTGACATCAACAGGGGCGGGTCGGAGGAGCAGTACTTC.

The rearrangement uses TRBV13 and TRBJ2-1, with D unclear. There are 15 residues in the CDR3. Germline-derived CDR1 and CDR2 are PRHDT and FYEKMQ (reference sequence). Trimming took 2 bases from V and 0 from J, leaving 8 bases between them. As DNA, the CDR3 is TGTGCCAGCAGCTTATTGGGCTTCTCCTACAATGAGCAGTTCTTC. Protein product: CASSLLGFSYNEQFF.

The table lists this clone with a count of one. The gene calls are TRBV28 and TRBJ2-1, with TRBD2 matching 8 bases. This CDR3 spans 18 amino acids. V lost 1 base to trimming and J lost 10 bases; unmatched junction nucleotides: 18. Per germline, CDR1 MDHEN and CDR2 SYDVKM. The CDR3 DNA sequence: TGTGCCAGCAGTTTATTTTTAGGGCGGGAGGAGCTCCAACCGGAGCAGTTCTTC. It is translated as CASSLFLGREELQPEQFF.

J is TRBJ1-1 and V is TRBV15; no firm D call. The germline V and J ends were trimmed by 4 bases and 1 base, with 13 bases remaining between them. Looked up from germline, CDR1 is LNHNV and CDR2 is YYDKDF (reference sequence). The CDR3 is 15 residues long. CDR3 sequence (DNA): TGTGCCACCAGCAAAATAGCCACGCCGAACACTGAAGCTTTCTTT. It yields the protein CATSKIATPNTEAFF.

The genes are TRBV4-1 and TRBJ2-1; TRBD2 might be the D (5 bases). The CDR3 runs to 15 residues. V shed 1 base and J shed 5 bases, with 12 bases lying between them. The germline V gene has CDR1 MGHRA and CDR2 YSYEKL. The CDR3 DNA reads TGCGCCAGCAGCCAAGCCGATCCGCGGGACAATGAGCAGTTCTTC. This translates into CASSQADPRDNEQFF.

This chain uses TRBV28 with TRBJ2-7; 13 positions agree with TRBD2. Unmatched junction bases numbered 13, after V lost 3 bases and J lost 5 bases. The CDR3 runs 18 residues. Germline V lookup: CDR1 MDHEN, CDR2 SYDVKM. CDR3 DNA sequence: TGTGCCAGCAGTTTCCCACTAGCGGGAGGGCCAATGACCCACGAGCAGTACTTC. Protein sequence: CASSFPLAGGPMTHEQYF.

The rearrangement links TRBV7-9 to TRBJ2-6; 7 nucleotides align to TRBD1. Germline V lookup: CDR1 SEHNR, CDR2 FQNEAQ (reference sequence). V lost 4 bases and J lost 0; bases outside the gene matches: 6. The CDR3 extends over 17 amino acids. The CDR3 nucleotides read TGTGCCAGCAGCTCCCGGAGGACAGGCTCTGGGGCCAACGTCCTGACTTTC. Its translation: CASSSRRTGSGANVLTF.

The chain uses TRBV14 and TRBJ2-1, with 12 bases fitting TRBD2. CDR3 length: 15 amino acids. The V and J ends lost 3 bases and 5 bases, in that order; junction bases with no gene match: 2. The germline CDR1 and CDR2 sequences are SGHDN and FVKESK. CDR3 coding DNA: TGTGCCAGCAGCCAGAGGACTAGCGGGGACAATGAGCAGTTCTTC. Protein product: CASSQRTSGDNEQFF. Using reference TRBV14 and TRBJ2-1 for the parts outside the CDR3, the full variable domain is EAGVTQFPSHSVIEKGQTVTLRCDPISGHDNLYWYRRVMGKEIKFLLHFVKESKQDESGMPNNRFLAERTGGTYSTLKVQPAELEDSGVYFCASSQRTSGDNEQFFGPGTRLTVL.

The rearrangement links TRBV2 to TRBJ2-1, with TRBD2 identical over 13 bases. Germline CDR1 reads SNHLY; CDR2 reads FYNNEI. The CDR3 consists of 14 residues. The V gene end was trimmed by 4 bases and the J gene end by 9 bases; junction bases not matched to a gene: 3. CDR3 sequence reads: CASSGTSGSFEQFF. CDR3 nucleotides: TGTGCCAGCAGTGGGACTAGCGGGAGTTTTGAGCAGTTCTTC.

This rearrangement joins TRBV5-4 to TRBJ2-6; D gene uncertain. Germline V gives CDR1 SGHNT, CDR2 YYREEE (reference sequence). The germline V and J ends were trimmed by 4 bases and 2 bases, with 7 bases remaining between them. The CDR3 covers 14 residues. The CDR3 sequence: CASSPAAGANVLTF. The CDR3, as DNA: TGTGCCAGCAGCCCCGCCGCTGGGGCCAACGTCCTGACTTTC.

The rearrangement uses TRBV5-1 and TRBJ2-7, with 13 bases matching TRBD2. Trimming at V came to 4 bases and at J to 6 bases, leaving 10 bases not matched to a gene. The CDR3 is 16 amino acids. Germline V gives CDR1 SGHRS, CDR2 YFSETQ. As DNA, the CDR3 is TGCGCCAGCAGCCCTGGACTAGCGGGAGCCCCCTCCGAGCAGTACTTC. Translation gives CASSPGLAGAPSEQYF.